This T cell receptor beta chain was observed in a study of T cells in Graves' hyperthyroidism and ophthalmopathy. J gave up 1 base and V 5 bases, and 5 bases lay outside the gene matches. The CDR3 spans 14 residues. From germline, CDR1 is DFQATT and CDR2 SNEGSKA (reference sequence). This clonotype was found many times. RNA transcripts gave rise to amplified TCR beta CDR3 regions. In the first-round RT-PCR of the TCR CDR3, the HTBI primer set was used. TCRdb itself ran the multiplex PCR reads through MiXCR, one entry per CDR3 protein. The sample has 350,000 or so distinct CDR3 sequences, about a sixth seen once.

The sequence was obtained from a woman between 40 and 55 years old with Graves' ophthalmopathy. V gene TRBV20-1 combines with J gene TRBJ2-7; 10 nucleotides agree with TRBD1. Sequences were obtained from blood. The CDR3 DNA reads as TGCAGTGCTCGACAGGGGGCAGGTTCCTACGAGCAGTACTTC. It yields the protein CSARQGAGSYEQYF.